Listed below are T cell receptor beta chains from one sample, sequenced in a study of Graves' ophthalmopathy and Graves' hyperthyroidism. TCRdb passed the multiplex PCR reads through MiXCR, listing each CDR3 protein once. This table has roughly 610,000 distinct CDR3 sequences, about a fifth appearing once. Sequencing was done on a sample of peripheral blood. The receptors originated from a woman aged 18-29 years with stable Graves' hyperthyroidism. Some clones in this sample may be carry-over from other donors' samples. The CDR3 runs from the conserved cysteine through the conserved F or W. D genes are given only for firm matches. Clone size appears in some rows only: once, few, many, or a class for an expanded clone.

cdr3_nt: TGCGCCAGCAGCTTCGAGGAGTTCTATGGCTACACCTTC; cdr3_aa: CASSFEEFYGYTF; v_call: TRBV5-1; d_call: -; clone_size: few; j_call: TRBJ1-2
cdr3_nt: TGTGCCAGTAGTACAACAGGGGTTGTGGGCATTCAGTACTTC; cdr3_aa: CASSTTGVVGIQYF; v_call: TRBV19; d_call: TRBD1; clone_size: -; j_call: TRBJ2-4
cdr3_nt: TGTGCCAGCAGCTCTAGAAAGGAAGAGACCCAGTACTTC; cdr3_aa: CASSSRKEETQYF; v_call: TRBV7-9; d_call: -; clone_size: many; j_call: TRBJ2-5
cdr3_nt: TGTGCCAGCACACCAGGGCTGGACGTAAGCTCCTACGAGCAGTACTTC; cdr3_aa: CASTPGLDVSSYEQYF; v_call: TRBV7-8; d_call: -; clone_size: -; j_call: TRBJ2-7
cdr3_nt: TGTGCCAGCAGCCAAGCGACAGGCGCACGGGGCTACACCTTC; cdr3_aa: CASSQATGARGYTF; v_call: TRBV14; d_call: -; clone_size: many; j_call: TRBJ1-2
cdr3_nt: TGTGCCAGCAGCTCGGCAGTCTTCTCCTACGAGCAGTACTTC; cdr3_aa: CASSSAVFSYEQYF; v_call: TRBV7-9; d_call: -; clone_size: many; j_call: TRBJ2-7
cdr3_nt: TGTGCCAGCAGCGTAGCTACGCCGCAGGGGAACTATGGCTACACCTTC; cdr3_aa: CASSVATPQGNYGYTF; v_call: TRBV9; d_call: -; clone_size: -; j_call: TRBJ1-2
cdr3_nt: TGTGCCAGCAGTTTAGGGACAGTAGTAGCTGGAAACACCATATATTTT; cdr3_aa: CASSLGTVVAGNTIYF; v_call: TRBV12-3/TRBV12-4; d_call: -; clone_size: many; j_call: TRBJ1-3
cdr3_nt: TGTGCCAGCAGGACCCGAATAGCGGGGGGACACACCGGGGAGCTGTTTTTT; cdr3_aa: CASRTRIAGGHTGELFF; v_call: TRBV6-4; d_call: TRBD2; clone_size: -; j_call: TRBJ2-2
cdr3_nt: TGTGCCAGCAGCTTCTATACACTCTACGAGCAGTACTTC; cdr3_aa: CASSFYTLYEQYF; v_call: TRBV7-2; d_call: -; clone_size: -; j_call: TRBJ2-7
cdr3_nt: TGTGCCAGCAGCTCGACAGGGGGGCCCCTCTATGGCTACACCTTC; cdr3_aa: CASSSTGGPLYGYTF; v_call: TRBV11-2; d_call: TRBD1; clone_size: many; j_call: TRBJ1-2
cdr3_nt: TGTGCCAGCTCTCAGACAGGAGATAGCAATCAGCCCCAGCATTTT; cdr3_aa: CASSQTGDSNQPQHF; v_call: TRBV7-8; d_call: -; clone_size: many; j_call: TRBJ1-5
cdr3_nt: TGTGCCAGCAGACCCCCCGGACTAGCGGGGGGCGGGGAGCTGTTTTTT; cdr3_aa: CASRPPGLAGGGELFF; v_call: TRBV11-2; d_call: TRBD2; clone_size: -; j_call: TRBJ2-2
cdr3_nt: TGTGCCAGCGACTTCGGGAGGGTTAAGGAGACCCAGTACTTC; cdr3_aa: CASDFGRVKETQYF; v_call: TRBV6-2/TRBV6-3; d_call: TRBD2; clone_size: few; j_call: TRBJ2-5
cdr3_nt: TGTGCCAGCAGCTCGAGGACTGAGAACACTGAAGCTTTCTTT; cdr3_aa: CASSSRTENTEAFF; v_call: TRBV7-9; d_call: -; clone_size: many; j_call: TRBJ1-1
cdr3_nt: TGTGCCAGCAGCCTCCCCCGGCTGGCCAAAAACATTCAGTACTTC; cdr3_aa: CASSLPRLAKNIQYF; v_call: TRBV12-3/TRBV12-4; d_call: -; clone_size: many; j_call: TRBJ2-4
cdr3_nt: TGTGCCATCAGTGAGGGTACTGAAGCTTTCTTT; cdr3_aa: CAISEGTEAFF; v_call: TRBV10-3; d_call: -; clone_size: many; j_call: TRBJ1-1
cdr3_nt: TGTGCCTACAATGGACTTCAGGTGGGGGAGACCCAGTACTTC; cdr3_aa: CAYNGLQVGETQYF; v_call: TRBV30; d_call: -; clone_size: many; j_call: TRBJ2-5
cdr3_nt: TGTGCCAGCAGGATAGTCAATCAGCCTCAGCATTTT; cdr3_aa: CASRIVNQPQHF; v_call: TRBV12-3/TRBV12-4; d_call: -; clone_size: -; j_call: TRBJ1-5
cdr3_nt: TGCAGCGTTGATGGGGCAGACACTGAAGCTTTCTTT; cdr3_aa: CSVDGADTEAFF; v_call: TRBV29-1; d_call: -; clone_size: many; j_call: TRBJ1-1
cdr3_nt: TGTGCCAGCAGTCTCGACATCTTGCCCTATGGCTACACCTTC; cdr3_aa: CASSLDILPYGYTF; v_call: TRBV28; d_call: -; clone_size: -; j_call: TRBJ1-2
cdr3_nt: TGTGCCAGCAGCGGCGCTAGCGGGGGCCGGGAGACCCAGTACTTC; cdr3_aa: CASSGASGGRETQYF; v_call: TRBV9; d_call: TRBD2; clone_size: many; j_call: TRBJ2-5
cdr3_nt: TGCAGTGCACCGGACAGGGCCACTGAAGCTTTCTTT; cdr3_aa: CSAPDRATEAFF; v_call: TRBV20-1; d_call: TRBD1; clone_size: many; j_call: TRBJ1-1
cdr3_nt: TGTGCCAGCAGTCCGACAGGGTACCAGGACACTTTCTTT; cdr3_aa: CASSPTGYQDTFF; v_call: TRBV27; d_call: TRBD1; clone_size: many; j_call: TRBJ1-1
cdr3_nt: TGTGCCAGCAGTTTAAAGCGGTGCGAGCAGTACTTC; cdr3_aa: CASSLKRCEQYF; v_call: TRBV28; d_call: -; clone_size: -; j_call: TRBJ2-7
cdr3_nt: TGCAGTGCGGCTAAGAGCTCCTACGAGCAGTACTTC; cdr3_aa: CSAAKSSYEQYF; v_call: TRBV20-1; d_call: -; clone_size: -; j_call: TRBJ2-7
cdr3_nt: TGCAGTGCTAGAGAATGGGCATCTGACTACGAGCAGTACTTC; cdr3_aa: CSAREWASDYEQYF; v_call: TRBV20-1; d_call: -; clone_size: many; j_call: TRBJ2-7